This entry describes one T cell receptor (beta chain). The antigen is unknown. This entry belongs to a study of identical twins. Per germline, CDR1 SGHKS and CDR2 YYEKEE (reference sequence). CDR3 length: 14 amino acids. Trimming took off 3 bases at V and 5 bases at J, with 14 bases between the two ends. Template switching introduced a universal primer site, and the cDNA bore unique molecular identifiers. From the 5' RACE reads, TCRdb called clonotypes with MiXCR, one entry per CDR3 protein. The sample consists of about 240,000 distinct CDR3 sequences, roughly a tenth of them appearing once. Study-wide results and limits: Potential partial confounding of zero-insertion analyses by invariant MAIT and iNKT cells was noted. Conclusions came from cross-sectional statistical analysis, not from following the same donors. Insertion counts were lower in abundant cord blood beta clonotypes, a trend that memory repertoires did not show.

J is TRBJ1-2 and V is TRBV5-5, with D uncertain. This clonotype was sampled from a man aged 45 to 65 in good health. Sequencing input: memory T cells sorted from blood. CDR3 residues: CASSSARGGYGYTF. DNA of the CDR3: TGTGCCAGCAGCTCCGCACGGGGTGGGTATGGCTACACCTTC.